Presented here are 10 T cell receptor beta chains from one specimen sequenced in a study of T cell repertoires in cytomegalovirus infection. MiXCR was run by TCRdb on the reads, yielding one entry per CDR3 protein. Of 680,000 or so distinct CDR3 sequences listed, approximately 33% are singletons. These receptors have no identified antigens. The specimen comprised cultured PBMCs, sampled from culture after CMV antigen stimulation. The receptors here all came from a human donor in good health (CMV status not recorded). Some clones in this sample may be carry-over from other donors' samples.

J is TRBJ1-1 and V is TRBV11-2; no clear D gene. The CDR3 contains 13 residues. In germline, CDR1 is SGHAT, CDR2 FQNNGV. Trimming cost V 4 bases and J 4 bases, with 10 bases left between them. CDR3 DNA sequence: TGTGCCAGCAGCTACGGGAGCAGCACTGAAGCTTTCTTT. This translates into CASSYGSSTEAFF.

This clonotype was recorded a few times. The chain joins TRBV5-6 to TRBJ2-1; D ambiguous. Germline values: CDR1 SGHDT, CDR2 YYEEEE. CDR3 size: 13 residues. The V end was cut by 0 bases, the J end by 8 bases, with 9 bases between. The CDR3 loop reads CASSLGQFDEQFF. CDR3 nucleotide sequence: TGTGCCAGCAGCTTGGGGCAGTTCGATGAGCAGTTCTTC.

This clonotype was found many times. The chain carries TRBV7-2 and TRBJ2-7, with 8 bases that match TRBD2. This CDR3 region has 14 residues. The germline V gene has CDR1 SGHTA and CDR2 FQGNSA. After removal of 3 bases from V and 3 bases from J, the junction contained 4 bases not matched to a gene. The CDR3 DNA follows: TGTGCCAGCAGCTTTTTGACTAGCGTCTACGAGCAGTACTTC. Translation: CASSFLTSVYEQYF.

This clonotype was recorded a few times. The V call is TRBV12-3 or TRBV12-4, the J call TRBJ2-1; 8 bases map to TRBD2. CDR3 size: 15 residues. J gave up 5 bases and V 3 bases, and 6 bases lay outside the gene matches. CDR3 sequence reads: CASSFPGLVHNEQFF. The CDR3 region has the DNA TGTGCCAGCAGTTTTCCGGGACTAGTCCACAATGAGCAGTTCTTC.

The chain couples TRBV7-9 to TRBJ2-1, with D unresolved. The CDR3 contains 15 residues. Trimming took off 1 base at V and 6 bases at J, with 13 bases between the two ends. Germline assignment: CDR1 SEHNR and CDR2 FQNEAQ (reference sequence). CDR3 bases: TGTGCCAGCAGCTTAGTGGGCTCACCTGGCAATGAGCAGTTCTTC. Translation gives CASSLVGSPGNEQFF. Full variable domain (remainder filled in from reference TRBV7-9 and TRBJ2-1): DTGVSQNPRHKITKRGQNVTFRCDPISEHNRLYWYRQTLGQGPEFLTYFQNEAQLEKSRLLSDRFSAERPKGSFSTLEIQRTEQGDSAMYLCASSLVGSPGNEQFFGPGTRLTVL.

This clonotype has a handful of counts. One end of the junction fails to match germline, which may point to a read error. CDR3 DNA: TGTGCCAGCAGCTTATATGCTGGAAATTCACCCCTCCACTTT. The encoded protein is CASSLYAGNSPLHF. V is TRBV5-3 and J is TRBJ1-6, with D uncertain. TRBV5-3 is classed as an ORF, of uncertain function. The CDR3 loop spans 14 amino acids.

The chain has TRBV6-8 and TRBJ1-3; D remains ambiguous. CDR3 length: 12 residues. The V gene's germline CDR1 is MNHGY and CDR2 SAAAGT. In DNA, the CDR3 is TGTACCACGACACCCTCTGGAAACACCATATATTTT. The encoded protein is CTTTPSGNTIYF.

The chain employs TRBV12-3 or TRBV12-4 and TRBJ2-7, with D perhaps given as TRBD1 or TRBD2 (6 bases each). The CDR3 sequence is 12 residues long. Deletions cut 4 bases from V and 7 bases from J, with 11 bases between. The CDR3 loop reads CASSWGALEQYF. The CDR3 region has the DNA TGTGCCAGCAGTTGGGGGGCCTTGGAGCAGTACTTC.

Many counts were recorded for this clonotype. This chain links TRBV7-2 with TRBJ1-1; the D is unclear. The V and J ends lost 5 bases and 4 bases respectively, with 14 bases between them. Germline V gene data show CDR1 as SGHTA and CDR2 as FQGNSA. This CDR3 has 14 amino acids. CDR3 loop: CASSPGSEATEAFF. The CDR3, as DNA: TGTGCCAGCAGCCCAGGCTCGGAAGCCACTGAAGCTTTCTTT. Together with reference TRBV7-2 and TRBJ1-1, the CDR3 gives the full variable domain: GAGVSQSPSNKVTEKGKDVELRCDPISGHTALYWYRQSLGQGLEFLIYFQGNSAPDKSGLPSDRFSAERTGGSVSTLTIQRTQQEDSAVYLCASSPGSEATEAFFGQGTRLTVV.

In its sample, this clonotype was seen many times. This chain connects TRBV7-8 to TRBJ2-2, with 15 bases that match TRBD2. CDR3 length: 20 residues. Unmatched junction bases numbered 13, after V lost 5 bases and J lost 3 bases. Germline assignment: CDR1 SGHVS and CDR2 FQNEAQ. The CDR3 reads CASSVGGLAGGPYDTGELFF. The CDR3 DNA reads as TGTGCCAGCAGCGTGGGGGGACTAGCGGGAGGCCCATATGACACCGGGGAGCTGTTTTTT. The variable domain in full, with the rest retrieved from reference TRBV7-8 and TRBJ2-2, is GAGVSQSPRYKVAKRGQDVALRCDPISGHVSLFWYQQALGQGPEFLTYFQNEAQLDKSGLPSDRFFAERPEGSVSTLKIQRTQQEDSAVYLCASSVGGLAGGPYDTGELFFGEGSRLTVL.